Listed below are T cell receptor beta chains from one sample, sequenced in a study of blood T cell repertoires in COVID-19. Here immunoSEQ multiplex PCR was the method, and the copy in TCRdb shows in-frame clones only, minus some. The sample has 90,000 to 100,000 clones; about 85% are singletons. Input material: peripheral blood. The source of these receptors is a human donor in a cohort sampled during active COVID-19. The CDR3 runs from the conserved cysteine through the conserved F or W. D genes are given only for firm matches. The size of a clone is reported for some rows only, either as once, few or many, or as a class for expanded clones.

J gene | V gene | D gene | clone size | CDR3 protein | CDR3 DNA
TRBJ2-1 | TRBV30 | TRBD1 | - | CACLGDSSSDEQFF | TGTGCCTGCCTGGGGGACAGCTCCTCGGATGAGCAGTTCTTC
TRBJ2-1 | TRBV7-2 | - | - | CASSPGASGINEQFF | TGTGCCAGCAGCCCCGGCGCTTCGGGGATAAATGAGCAGTTCTTC
TRBJ1-1 | TRBV5-4 | - | - | CASSLALGKRVQAFF | TGTGCCAGCAGCTTGGCCCTTGGCAAGAGGGTCCAAGCTTTCTTT
TRBJ2-3 | TRBV18 | - | - | CASSPIRGDTQYF | TGTGCCAGCTCACCAATCCGGGGAGATACGCAGTATTTT
TRBJ1-2 | TRBV19 | - | - | CASSIDLFRDYGYTF | TGTGCCAGTAGTATAGATCTATTCAGGGATTATGGCTACACCTTC
TRBJ2-2 | TRBV11-1 | - | - | CASSLVTGRSGELFF | TGTGCCAGCAGCTTAGTGACAGGGAGGTCCGGGGAGCTGTTTTTT
TRBJ1-4 | TRBV4-2 | - | - | CASSLEVGRTNEKLFF | TGTGCCAGCAGCCTAGAAGTTGGGAGAACTAATGAAAAACTGTTTTTT
TRBJ2-6 | TRBV6-2/TRBV6-3 | - | - | CASSPPGHLPPGANVLTF | TGTGCCAGCAGTCCGCCGGGACACCTTCCACCTGGGGCCAACGTCCTGACTTTC
TRBJ1-2 | TRBV5-1 | - | - | CASSLDWAGYTF | TGCGCCAGCAGCTTGGACTGGGCTGGCTACACCTTC
TRBJ2-5 | TRBV7-9 | - | - | CASLGLTETQYF | TGTGCCAGTCTCGGACTGACGGAGACCCAGTACTTC
TRBJ1-1 | TRBV5-1 | - | - | CASSLYPGRATMNTEAFF | TGCGCCAGCAGCTTGTACCCGGGCAGGGCAACGATGAACACTGAAGCTTTCTTT
TRBJ2-7 | TRBV20-1 | - | once | CSARDSYEQYF | TGCAGTGCGCGGGACAGCTACGAGCAGTACTTC
TRBJ2-1 | TRBV2 | TRBD2 | - | CASCQLAGGLDEQFF | TGTGCCAGCTGCCAACTAGCGGGGGGGCTCGATGAGCAGTTCTTC
TRBJ1-6 | TRBV7-9 | - | - | CASSSLTGGWINSPLHF | TGTGCCAGCAGTTCCCTTACCGGGGGTTGGATCAATTCACCCCTCCACTTT
TRBJ2-3 | TRBV24-1 | TRBD2 | once | CATSVAGVREAAQYF | TGTGCCACCAGTGTGGCGGGGGTTCGAGAGGCCGCGCAGTATTTT
TRBJ2-5 | TRBV5-4 | TRBD1 | - | CASSSGQTKETQYF | TGTGCCAGCAGCTCGGGACAGACTAAAGAGACCCAGTACTTC
TRBJ1-5 | TRBV7-2 | TRBD1 | - | CASSYDREKSQHF | TGTGCCAGCAGCTACGACAGGGAGAAGTCCCAGCATTTT
TRBJ1-2 | TRBV6-2/TRBV6-3 | - | once | CASSFWTVFNYGYTF | TGTGCCAGCAGTTTCTGGACAGTATTTAACTATGGCTACACCTTC
TRBJ2-1 | TRBV15 | TRBD2 | once | CATSRGGLAGVEQFF | TGCGCCACCAGCAGAGGGGGACTAGCGGGGGTGGAGCAGTTCTTC
TRBJ2-1 | TRBV6-5 | TRBD2 | - | CASSPREGEQFF | TGTGCCAGCAGTCCCCGGGAGGGCGAGCAGTTCTTC
TRBJ2-2 | TRBV7-2 | TRBD2 | - | CASSAGTSGLGGTGELFF | TGTGCCAGCAGCGCCGGGACTAGCGGCTTAGGCGGCACCGGGGAGCTGTTTTTT
TRBJ1-1 | TRBV6-5 | - | once | CASPSIRVNTEAFF | TGTGCCAGCCCATCCATACGGGTGAACACTGAAGCTTTCTTT
TRBJ1-2 | TRBV14 | - | - | CASSRTDRGYTF | TGTGCCAGCAGCCGGACAGATCGTGGCTACACCTTC
TRBJ2-7 | TRBV7-2 | - | - | CASSLGVTGFYEQYF | TGTGCCAGCAGCTTAGGGGTGACAGGATTCTACGAGCAGTACTTC
TRBJ1-6 | TRBV27 | - | - | CASSLTRVPPLHF | TGTGCCAGCAGTTTAACCAGGGTACCACCCCTCCACTTT
TRBJ2-7 | TRBV4-3 | TRBD2 | - | CASSQAEAGGPRAVKQYF | TGCGCCAGCAGCCAAGCCGAGGCGGGAGGGCCTCGGGCGGTAAAGCAGTACTTC
TRBJ1-3 | TRBV6-5 | TRBD1 | - | CASSLGQGTGNTIYF | TGTGCCAGCAGTCTGGGACAGGGCACTGGAAACACCATATATTTT
TRBJ1-2 | TRBV6-1 | - | - | CASSEAGGGGEGYTF | TGTGCCAGCAGTGAAGCCGGAGGGGGGGGAGAGGGCTACACCTTC
TRBJ2-7 | TRBV5-1 | - | - | CASSFRGSDSYEQYF | TGCGCCAGCAGCTTTAGAGGATCAGATTCCTACGAGCAGTACTTC
TRBJ2-5 | TRBV4-3 | TRBD2 | once | CASSQGGGSGGETQYF | TGCGCCAGCAGCCAAGGGGGCGGGAGTGGCGGAGAGACCCAGTACTTC
TRBJ2-7 | TRBV4-3 | - | - | CASSQLGWSGEQYF | TGCGCCAGCAGCCAACTGGGCTGGTCGGGGGAGCAGTACTTC
TRBJ2-3 | TRBV4-3 | TRBD2 | - | CASTQGTSGIDTQYF | TGCGCCAGCACACAGGGGACTAGCGGGATTGATACGCAGTATTTT
TRBJ2-5 | TRBV18 | TRBD1 | many | CASSRWTGGGQETQYF | TGTGCCAGCTCACGATGGACAGGGGGAGGGCAAGAGACCCAGTACTTC
TRBJ2-1 | TRBV7-9 | - | - | CASSSNQDYNYNEQFF | TGTGCCAGCAGCTCCAACCAGGACTATAATTACAATGAGCAGTTCTTC
TRBJ1-2 | TRBV28 | - | - | CASSRGDRTLGSYGYTF | TGTGCCAGCAGTCGGGGGGACCGGACCCTGGGGAGCTATGGCTACACCTTC
TRBJ2-5 | TRBV24-1 | - | - | CATSEAGLEETQYF | TGTGCCACCAGTGAGGCCGGGTTGGAGGAGACCCAGTACTTC
TRBJ2-2 | TRBV19 | - | few | CASSIRGGELFF | TGTGCCAGTAGTATAAGAGGCGGGGAGCTGTTTTTT
TRBJ1-1 | TRBV6-2/TRBV6-3 | TRBD1 | - | CASSYYQQGFDLLF | TGTGCCAGCAGTTACTATCAACAGGGGTTTGACCTCCTCTTT
TRBJ2-1 | TRBV2 | TRBD2 | few | CASSPRAGGPNEQFF | TGTGCCAGCAGTCCGAGGGCGGGGGGGCCCAATGAGCAGTTCTTC
TRBJ2-1 | TRBV7-6 | TRBD2 | - | CASSLVGGRATNEQFF | TGTGCCAGCAGCTTAGTAGGTGGGAGGGCAACGAATGAGCAGTTCTTC
TRBJ2-6 | TRBV28 | TRBD1 | - | CASTHRGAGANVLTF | TGTGCCAGCACCCACAGGGGAGCTGGGGCCAACGTCCTGACTTTC